These 20 T cell receptor beta chains originate from one sample sequenced in a study of blood T cell repertoires in COVID-19. Assay used: immunoSEQ multiplex PCR; TCRdb lists only in-frame clones, some missing. The table lists a few hundred thousand clones, about 82% of them singletons. Sequencing was performed on peripheral blood. All receptors derive from a man older than 75 with acute or convalescent COVID-19.

The rearrangement joins TRBV7-8 to TRBJ1-1; no clear D. The V end lost 2 bases, the J end lost 0 bases, and 7 bases lay between the germline ends. The CDR3 has 14 residues. The germline gives CDR1 SGHVS, CDR2 FQNEAQ. CDR3 nucleotide sequence: TGTGCCAGCAGCTTAACAGAACTGAACACTGAAGCTTTCTTT. Translating gives CASSLTELNTEAFF.

This clone has a handful of counts. The chain joins TRBV25-1 to TRBJ2-5, with D possibly TRBD1 on 6 matching bases. Germline V gene lookup returns CDR1 MGHDK and CDR2 SYGVNS. The CDR3 runs 15 residues. Trimming cost V 2 bases and J 7 bases, with 17 bases left between them. Here the CDR3 reads CASSEAGASTGTQYF. DNA for the CDR3: TGTGCCAGCAGTGAAGCAGGGGCTTCAACGGGGACCCAGTACTTC.

The chain links TRBV5-5 to TRBJ1-2, with D maybe TRBD1 (5 bases). Germline V CDR1 and CDR2: SGHKS, YYEKEE (reference sequence). Trimming cost V 0 bases and J 4 bases, with 7 bases left between them. This CDR3 is built from 13 residues. The CDR3 region is CASSLGQIYGYTF. In DNA form, the CDR3 reads TGTGCCAGCAGCTTGGGACAGATCTATGGCTACACCTTC.

The chain employs TRBV6-5 and TRBJ1-6, with D uncertain. The V gene lost 3 bases and the J gene lost 10 bases, with 16 bases spanning the gap. This CDR3 has 15 residues. The germline V gene encodes CDR1 MNHEY and CDR2 SVGAGI. CDR3 in amino acids: CASSYGWRETSPLHF. CDR3 bases: TGTGCCAGCAGTTATGGTTGGAGGGAGACCTCACCCCTCCACTTT.

V usage is TRBV21-1 and J usage is TRBJ2-2; the DNA was not compared with TRBD1, the D call given in the table. TRBV21-1 is flagged as a pseudogene. The CDR3 is 18 residues long. DNA of the CDR3: TGTGCCAGCAGCAAAAACGGCAGAGGGACAGGGGATACCGGGGAGCTGTTTTTT. This sequence encodes CASSKNGRGTGDTGELFF.

This chain connects TRBV6-1 to TRBJ1-6, with unresolved D. The CDR3 consists of 15 residues. Germline V gene sequence: CDR1 MNHNS, CDR2 SASEGT. V dropped 2 bases and J dropped 3 bases, with 8 bases sitting between them. The CDR3 loop reads CASSEIIYYNSPLHF. The CDR3 DNA reads as TGTGCCAGCAGTGAAATTATCTACTATAATTCACCCCTCCACTTT.

The rearrangement links TRBV24-1 to TRBJ2-5; 8 bases line up with TRBD1. After removal of 5 bases from V and 4 bases from J, the junction contained 14 bases not matched to a gene. Germline assignment: CDR1 KGHDR and CDR2 SFDVKD. The CDR3 has 17 residues. CDR3 region: CATSGFKTGALRETQYF. The CDR3 DNA sequence: TGTGCCACCAGTGGATTCAAGACAGGGGCCCTCCGAGAGACCCAGTACTTC.

This clone was picked up a small number of times. This chain uses TRBV3-1 (or the pseudogene TRBV3-2) with TRBJ1-6, with 9 bases aligning to TRBD1. Germline CDR1 is LGHDT and CDR2 is YNNKEL (reference sequence). CDR3 size: 15 residues. The V and J ends lost 0 bases and 7 bases, in that order; junction bases with no gene match: 1. The CDR3 spells CASSQDGTGNSPLHF. The CDR3 DNA is TGTGCCAGCAGCCAAGATGGGACAGGGAATTCACCCCTCCACTTT.

The chain is built from TRBV27 and TRBJ2-7; D remains ambiguous. CDR1 and CDR2 (germline): MNHEY, SMNVEV (reference sequence). The CDR3 runs to 14 residues. Trimming stripped 8 bases from V and 2 bases from J, with 16 bases between. The CDR3 sequence is CASRPAQATYEQYF. In nucleotides, the CDR3 is TGTGCCAGCCGTCCCGCACAAGCGACCTACGAGCAGTACTTC.

The genes are TRBV3-1 (or the pseudogene TRBV3-2) and TRBJ2-3; 10 positions agree with TRBD2. The CDR3 has 16 amino acids. The V gene end was trimmed by 4 bases and the J gene end by 4 bases; junction bases not matched to a gene: 8. CDR1 and CDR2 (germline): LGHDT, YNNKEL (reference sequence). The CDR3, as DNA: TGTGCCAGCAGCCGACTAGCGGGTTTAGGGGCAGATACGCAGTATTTT. It yields the protein CASSRLAGLGADTQYF.

This chain connects TRBV5-1 to TRBJ2-3, with TRBD2 identical over 7 bases. V dropped 1 base and J dropped 0; count of bases not matched to a gene: 8. Germline CDR1 reads SGHRS; CDR2 reads YFSETQ. The CDR3 contains 17 residues. In DNA, the CDR3 is TGCGCCAGCAGCTTGCAGGGTACTAGCGTTAGCACAGATACGCAGTATTTT. Translated, it gives CASSLQGTSVSTDTQYF. The full variable domain, completed using reference TRBV5-1 and TRBJ2-3, is KAGVTQTPRYLIKTRGQQVTLSCSPISGHRSVSWYQQTPGQGLQFLFEYFSETQRNKGNFPGRFSGRQFSNSRSEMNVSTLELGDSALYLCASSLQGTSVSTDTQYFGPGTRLTVL.

V is TRBV5-6 and J is TRBJ1-6; 8 bases line up with TRBD1. Germline V gives CDR1 SGHDT, CDR2 YYEEEE. The CDR3 is 14 amino acids. V lost 7 bases to trimming and J lost 9 bases; unmatched junction nucleotides: 9. The CDR3 sequence is CASSPGGSSSPLHF. The CDR3 region has the DNA TGTGCCAGCTCCCCAGGGGGCTCAAGTTCACCCCTCCACTTT.

The chain couples TRBV7-2 to TRBJ1-5; TRBD1 agrees at 9 bases. The CDR3 sequence is 14 residues long. Germline V gives CDR1 SGHTA, CDR2 FQGNSA. The ends lost 5 bases at V and 6 bases at J; junction bases unmatched: 5. In DNA, the CDR3 is TGTGCCAGCAGCCCACAGGGGGCGAGTCAGCCCCAGCATTTT. Protein: CASSPQGASQPQHF.

V is TRBV19 and J is TRBJ1-5, with 11 bases fitting TRBD1. After removal of 4 bases from V and 7 bases from J, the junction contained 6 bases not matched to a gene. Per germline, CDR1 LNHDA and CDR2 SQIVND (reference sequence). The CDR3 has 15 amino acids. This CDR3 reads CASSTGQGARQPQHF. In DNA form, the CDR3 reads TGTGCCAGTAGTACCGGACAGGGGGCAAGGCAGCCCCAGCATTTT. Drawing the rest from reference TRBV19 and TRBJ1-5, the complete variable domain is DGGITQSPKYLFRKEGQNVTLSCEQNLNHDAMYWYRQDPGQGLRLIYYSQIVNDFQKGDIAEGYSVSREKKESFPLTVTSAQKNPTAFYLCASSTGQGARQPQHFGDGTRLSIL.

The sample holds one count of this clone. The J gene is TRBJ2-7, the V gene TRBV5-8, with unresolved D. From germline, CDR1 is SGHTS and CDR2 YDEGEE. V was trimmed by 1 base and J by 0 bases, leaving 8 bases between them. This CDR3 region has 14 residues. The CDR3 reads CASSLRFSSYEQYF. The CDR3 nucleotides are TGTGCCAGCAGCTTGCGCTTCAGCTCCTACGAGCAGTACTTC. Full variable domain (missing parts from reference TRBV5-8 and TRBJ2-7): EAGVTQSPTHLIKTRGQQATLRCSPISGHTSVYWYQQALGLGLQFLLWYDEGEERNRGNFPPRFSGRQFPNYSSELNVNALELEDSALYLCASSLRFSSYEQYFGPGTRLTVT.

The chain couples TRBV7-3 to TRBJ2-2; D uncertain. Per germline, CDR1 SGHTA and CDR2 FQGTGA. V lost 5 bases to trimming and J lost 5 bases, with 15 bases between them. CDR3 length: 15 residues. CDR3 sequence (DNA): TGTGCCAGCAGCGGAGCTGGAGTCGGAACCGGGGAGCTGTTTTTT. It is translated as CASSGAGVGTGELFF.

The chain employs TRBV6-5 and TRBJ1-1, with a tentative D call TRBD1 (5 bases). Germline V CDR1 and CDR2: MNHEY, SVGAGI. With 6 bases removed from V and 8 bases from J, the gap between germline ends came to 10 bases. The length of the CDR3 is 11 residues. The CDR3, as DNA: TGTGCCAGCAGGAAGGGGATAGAAGCTTTCTTT. Translation gives CASRKGIEAFF.

This chain joins TRBV18 and TRBJ2-7, with TRBD1 matching over 8 bases. The CDR3 loop spans 15 amino acids. The ends lost 0 bases at V and 7 bases at J; junction bases unmatched: 8. Looked up from germline, CDR1 is KGHSH and CDR2 is LQKENI. This CDR3 reads CASSPPQGQAKEQYF. CDR3 bases: TGTGCCAGCTCACCACCTCAGGGACAGGCGAAAGAGCAGTACTTC.

The chain employs TRBV5-1 and TRBJ2-1, with a possible D match to TRBD2 (6 bases). The CDR3 extends over 15 amino acids. Germline values: CDR1 SGHRS, CDR2 YFSETQ. Deletions cut 7 bases from V and 4 bases from J, with 18 bases between. For the CDR3, the DNA is TGCGCCAGCGACCCGGAGGGGCACCCTTACAATGAGCAGTTCTTC. This codes for CASDPEGHPYNEQFF.

This clone was seen a single time. The CDR3 DNA sequence: TGTGCCAGCAGTTTATTGGGACACGGGACTAGCGGGAGTACCAATGAGCAGTTCTTC. Encoded protein: CASSLLGHGTSGSTNEQFF. The chain has TRBV28 and TRBJ2-1, with 14 bases aligning to TRBD2. Germline loops: CDR1 MDHEN, CDR2 SYDVKM. The CDR3 consists of 19 residues. J lost 6 bases, V lost 1 base, and 11 bases had no gene match.